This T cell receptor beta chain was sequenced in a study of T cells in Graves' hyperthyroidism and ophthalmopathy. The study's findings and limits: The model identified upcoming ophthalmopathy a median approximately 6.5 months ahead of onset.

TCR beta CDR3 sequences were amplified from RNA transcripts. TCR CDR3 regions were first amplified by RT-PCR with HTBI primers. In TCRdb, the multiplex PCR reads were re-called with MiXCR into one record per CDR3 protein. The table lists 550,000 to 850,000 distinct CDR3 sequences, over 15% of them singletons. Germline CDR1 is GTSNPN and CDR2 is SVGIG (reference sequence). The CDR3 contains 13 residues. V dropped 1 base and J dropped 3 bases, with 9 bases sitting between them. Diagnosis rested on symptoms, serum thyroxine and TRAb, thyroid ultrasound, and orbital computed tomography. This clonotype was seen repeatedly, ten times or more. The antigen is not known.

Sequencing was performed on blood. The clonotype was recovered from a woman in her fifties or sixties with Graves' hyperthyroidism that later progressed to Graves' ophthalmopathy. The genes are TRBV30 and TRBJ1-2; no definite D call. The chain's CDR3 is CAWSAREDYGYTF. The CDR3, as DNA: TGTGCCTGGAGTGCCAGAGAGGACTATGGCTACACCTTC.